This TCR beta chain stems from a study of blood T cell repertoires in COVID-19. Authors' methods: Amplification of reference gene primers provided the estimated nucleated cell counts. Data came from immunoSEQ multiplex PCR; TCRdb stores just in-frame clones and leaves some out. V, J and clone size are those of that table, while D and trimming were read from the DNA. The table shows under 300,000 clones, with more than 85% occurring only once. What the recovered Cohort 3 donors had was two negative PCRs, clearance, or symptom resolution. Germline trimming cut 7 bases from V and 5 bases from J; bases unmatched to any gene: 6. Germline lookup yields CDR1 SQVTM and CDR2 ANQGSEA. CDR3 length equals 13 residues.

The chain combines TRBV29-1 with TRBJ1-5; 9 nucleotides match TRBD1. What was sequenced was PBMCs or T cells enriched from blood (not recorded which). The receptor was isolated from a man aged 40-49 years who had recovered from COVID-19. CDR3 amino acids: CSAGTGTDQPQHF. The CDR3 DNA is TGCAGCGCGGGGACAGGGACGGATCAGCCCCAGCATTTT.